This entry lists 13 T cell receptor beta chains sequenced from one sample in a study of T cells in Graves' hyperthyroidism and ophthalmopathy. Template material for amplifying TCR beta CDR3 regions consisted of RNA transcripts. HTBI primers were the set used in a first-round RT-PCR of the TCR CDR3. From the multiplex PCR reads, TCRdb called clonotypes with MiXCR, one entry per CDR3 protein. In the table there are about half a million distinct CDR3 sequences, less than 25% of which are singletons. Sequenced: blood. Receptors were obtained from a man aged 18 to 29 with Graves' hyperthyroidism.

In regard to this clonotype: Germline is not matched at one junction end, which may reflect a read error. The gene calls are TRBV12-3 or TRBV12-4 and TRBJ2-2; 7 positions match TRBD1. There are 17 residues in the CDR3. CDR3 sequence: CASSQTRGGPQSGELFF. CDR3 DNA sequence: TGCGCCAGCAGCCAAACTCGAGGGGGCCCTCAATCCGGGGAGCTGTTTTTT.

This clonotype has ten or more counts. J is TRBJ1-2 and V is TRBV27, with a tentative D call TRBD1 (6 bases). Germline CDR1 reads MNHEY; CDR2 reads SMNVEV (reference sequence). This CDR3 region has 13 residues. V was shortened by 5 bases and J by 4 bases, with 11 bases between the two germline ends. This chain's CDR3 is CASSAGAGYGYTF. The CDR3, as DNA: TGTGCCAGCAGTGCAGGGGCCGGCTATGGCTACACCTTC.

Here the CDR3 DNA reads TGTGCCAGCAGTCCCGGACAGGGCTTCCCTGAAGCTTTCTTT. Translation gives CASSPGQGFPEAFF. The genes are TRBV3-1 and TRBJ1-1, with 8 bases matching TRBD1. The CDR3 is 14 residues long. V lost 6 bases, J lost 6 bases, and 9 bases stayed unmatched. CDR1 is LGHDT, CDR2 YNNKEL, per germline (reference sequence).

This clonotype was counted many times. J is TRBJ2-7 and V is TRBV5-1; D not resolved. The length of the CDR3 is 13 residues. Per germline, CDR1 SGHRS and CDR2 YFSETQ. V lost 2 bases and J lost 5, with 11 bases in between. CDR3 in DNA: TGCGCCAGCAGCTTCCGAGAGGCCCACGAGCAGTACTTC. It is translated as CASSFREAHEQYF.

Ten or more counts support this clonotype. The V gene is TRBV6-5, the J gene TRBJ1-6; no clear D gene. Trimming shortened V by 2 bases and J by 7 bases, and 6 bases separated the two germline ends. The CDR3 is made up of 13 amino acids. Germline CDR1 reads MNHEY; CDR2 reads SVGAGI. CDR3: CASSYISNSPLHF. The CDR3 DNA reads TGTGCCAGCAGTTACATCTCGAATTCACCCCTCCACTTT.

This clonotype was observed at least ten times. J is TRBJ2-7 and V is TRBV10-2; D is ambiguous. Germline assignment: CDR1 WSHSY and CDR2 SAAADI. The V end was cut by 0 bases, the J end by 0 bases, with 9 bases between. The CDR3 is 15 residues long. CDR3 amino acids: CASSESAPRSYEQYF. Written as DNA, the CDR3 is TGCGCCAGCAGTGAGTCGGCTCCCCGCTCCTACGAGCAGTACTTC.

The chain uses TRBV29-1 and TRBJ2-4; either TRBD1 or TRBD2 may fit D (6 bases each). The CDR3 loop spans 13 amino acids. The germline V and J ends were trimmed by 6 bases and 5 bases, with 14 bases remaining between them. Germline-derived CDR1 and CDR2 are SQVTM and ANQGSEA. CDR3 residues: CSVPGASENIQYF. The CDR3 DNA reads as TGCAGCGTCCCGGGGGCGAGTGAAAACATTCAGTACTTC.

This clonotype has ten or more counts. The chain couples TRBV20-1 to TRBJ1-2; D gene ambiguous. Germline assignment: CDR1 DFQATT and CDR2 SNEGSKA (reference sequence). Trimming took 0 bases from V and 1 from J, leaving 9 bases between them. The CDR3 runs 14 residues. The CDR3 protein is CSAREGRSNYGYTF. CDR3 sequence (DNA): TGCAGTGCTAGAGAAGGGAGAAGTAACTATGGCTACACCTTC.

The chain combines TRBV6-2 or TRBV6-3 with TRBJ1-5; 9 bases map to TRBD1. Losses at the gene ends were 2 bases for V and 3 bases for J; bases not matched to a gene: 2. Germline V gives CDR1 MNHEY, CDR2 SVGEGT. This CDR3 is built from 15 residues. The chain's CDR3 is CASSYRDRDNQPQHF. CDR3 sequence (DNA): TGTGCCAGCAGTTACCGGGACAGGGACAATCAGCCCCAGCATTTT.

This clonotype was recorded at least ten times. The V and J genes are TRBV12-3 or TRBV12-4 and TRBJ2-5; 8 positions match TRBD1. The CDR3 extends over 14 amino acids. V was pared by 4 bases and J by 5 bases, with 6 bases of the junction left unmatched. CDR3 coding DNA: TGTGCCAGCAGTTCGAGGACAGGGACGGAGACCCAGTACTTC. It is translated as CASSSRTGTETQYF.

This clonotype appeared many times. V and J are TRBV19 and TRBJ1-1; 8 bases are shared with TRBD1. The CDR3 loop spans 13 amino acids. J gave up 2 bases and V 9 bases, and 5 bases lay outside the gene matches. Germline V lookup: CDR1 LNHDA, CDR2 SQIVND (reference sequence). The CDR3 here is CASQTGANTEAFF. CDR3 in DNA: TGTGCCAGCCAGACAGGGGCCAACACTGAAGCTTTCTTT. Supplemented by reference TRBV19 and TRBJ1-1, the full variable domain reads DGGITQSPKYLFRKEGQNVTLSCEQNLNHDAMYWYRQDPGQGLRLIYYSQIVNDFQKGDIAEGYSVSREKKESFPLTVTSAQKNPTAFYLCASQTGANTEAFFGQGTRLTVV.

This clonotype came up many times. The chain combines TRBV5-1 with TRBJ2-7; TRBD1 agrees at 7 bases. The CDR3 spans 13 residues. Trimming took 4 bases from V and 6 from J; bases not matched to a gene: 7. Germline CDR1 SGHRS, CDR2 YFSETQ. CDR3 protein: CASSVRDRGEQYF. CDR3 sequence (DNA): TGCGCCAGCAGCGTCCGGGACAGAGGCGAGCAGTACTTC.

This clonotype was observed many times. The chain carries TRBV20-1 and TRBJ2-7, with a weak D call TRBD2 (5 bases). CDR3 size: 12 residues. The V gene lost 6 bases and the J gene lost 4 bases, with 13 bases spanning the gap. Germline CDR1 and CDR2: DFQATT and SNEGSKA (reference sequence). Here the CDR3 reads CSAAVGEYEQYF. The CDR3 DNA is TGCAGTGCCGCTGTCGGGGAATACGAGCAGTACTTC.